What follows are 21 T cell receptor beta chains derived from one specimen sequenced in a study of T cell responses to AZD1222 COVID-19 vaccine. Profiled with immunoSEQ multiplex PCR; TCRdb holds only in-frame clones, not every one. The sample lists some 130,000 clones, 88% occurring once. The input for sequencing was peripheral blood, taken on day 0 of AZD1222 vaccination. All receptors come from an adult in good health.

CDR3 protein: CASSFRGTEAFF. CDR3 nucleotides: TGTGCCAGCAGCTTTAGGGGCACTGAAGCTTTCTTT. The V gene is TRBV5-6, the J gene TRBJ1-1, with a tentative D call TRBD1 (5 bases). V was trimmed by 2 bases and J by 4 bases, leaving 6 bases between them. Germline CDR1 and CDR2: SGHDT and YYEEEE. CDR3 length: 12 amino acids.

V and J are TRBV19 and TRBJ1-4, with D tentatively TRBD1 (5 bases). The CDR3 extends over 17 amino acids. With 9 bases removed from V and 4 bases from J, the gap between germline ends came to 24 bases. The germline V gene encodes CDR1 LNHDA and CDR2 SQIVND (reference sequence). The CDR3 DNA reads as TGTGCCAGCTGTGTTTCTCAGGGAGTCCTTCATAATGAAAAACTGTTTTTT. As protein: CASCVSQGVLHNEKLFF.

The CDR3 region is CASSRRTVNTEAFF. CDR3 DNA: TGTGCCAGCAGCCGACGGACAGTGAACACTGAAGCTTTCTTT. The chain has TRBV9 and TRBJ1-1; D may be TRBD1 (6 bases). The V and J ends lost 4 bases and 0 bases respectively, with 10 bases between them. This CDR3 is 14 amino acids long. Germline loops: CDR1 SGDLS, CDR2 YYNGEE.

Notes on this clone: One end of the junction is discordant with germline, which a read error may explain. The CDR3 region has the DNA TGTGCCAGCAGCTTGGCCCCACAGGGCCCGGCCTTT. It codes for CASSLAPQGPAF. The chain couples TRBV5-5 to TRBJ1-1, with D maybe TRBD1 (6 bases). The CDR3 loop spans 12 amino acids. Germline CDR1 and CDR2: SGHKS and YYEKEE (reference sequence).

The genes are TRBV14 and TRBJ1-2; D uncertain. Trimming removed 0 bases from V and 4 bases from J, with 12 bases in between. The CDR3 has 15 residues. Germline V lookup: CDR1 SGHDN, CDR2 FVKESK. In nucleotides, the CDR3 is TGTGCCAGCAGCCAAGAGGATAGGGAGGTCTATGGCTACACCTTC. Amino acid sequence: CASSQEDREVYGYTF.

The chain combines TRBV11-3 with TRBJ2-1; possible D gene TRBD2, 6 bases. Trimming stripped 3 bases from V and 9 bases from J, with 18 bases between. Germline V lookup: CDR1 SGHNT, CDR2 YENEEA. The CDR3 spans 15 residues. This CDR3 is CASSFAGTRVSEQFF. The CDR3 DNA reads TGTGCCAGCAGCTTTGCGGGAACCCGTGTTAGTGAGCAGTTCTTC.

V usage is TRBV6-4 and J usage is TRBJ2-1, with 8 bases identical to TRBD2. CDR1 and CDR2 (germline): MRHNA, SNTAGT. The V segment lost 6 bases and the J segment 5 bases; nucleotides outside the gene matches: 6. This CDR3 comprises 14 residues. The CDR3 protein is CASSNGGENNEQFF. In DNA form, the CDR3 reads TGTGCCAGCAGCAACGGGGGGGAAAACAATGAGCAGTTCTTC.

This chain links TRBV4-3 with TRBJ1-2; 9 positions match TRBD1. This CDR3 spans 15 amino acids. Germline V gene lookup returns CDR1 LGHNA and CDR2 YSLEER. The trim removed 6 bases at V and 4 bases at J, leaving 9 bases unmatched. The DNA for the CDR3 is TGCGCCAGCAGTCGGGACAGGGAGGCAACCTATGGCTACACCTTC. It translates to CASSRDREATYGYTF.

The chain employs TRBV4-1 and TRBJ1-2; D is unresolved. The CDR3 covers 16 residues. CDR1 and CDR2 (germline): MGHRA, YSYEKL. Trimming took off 3 bases at V and 1 base at J, with 15 bases between the two ends. The CDR3, as DNA: TGCGCCAGCAGCCATATAAGGAGCAAGGGTAACTATGGCTACACCTTC. Protein: CASSHIRSKGNYGYTF.

The chain recombines TRBV5-1 with TRBJ1-2; weak D call: TRBD1 (5 bases). The V end lost 0 bases, the J end lost 6 bases, and 18 bases lay between the germline ends. The CDR3 length is 16 residues. Per germline, CDR1 SGHRS and CDR2 YFSETQ. For the CDR3, the DNA is TGCGCCAGCAGCTTGGCCGAAGGCAGGGCGAAGGATGGCTACACCTTC. Its protein is CASSLAEGRAKDGYTF.

V is TRBV6-2 or TRBV6-3 and J is TRBJ1-2; D not resolved. Germline CDR1 and CDR2: MNHEY and SVGEGT. This CDR3 has 12 amino acids. Trimming cost V 6 bases and J 7 bases, with 12 bases left between them. DNA of the CDR3: TGTGCCAGCAGCCTGGGAGGCCCTGGCTACACCTTC. Translated, it gives CASSLGGPGYTF.

This chain connects TRBV20-1 to TRBJ1-1; TRBD1 matches at 9 bases. The J segment lost 7 bases and the V segment lost 3 bases, leaving 12 bases of the junction unmatched. CDR3 length: 15 residues. Germline V CDR1 and CDR2: DFQATT, SNEGSKA (reference sequence). The CDR3 reads CSASAGTGWANEAFF. DNA of the CDR3: TGCAGTGCTAGTGCCGGGACAGGGTGGGCGAATGAAGCTTTCTTT.

The V call is TRBV6-4, the J call TRBJ2-2; 7 bases map to TRBD1. V dropped 2 bases and J dropped 6; count of bases not matched to a gene: 3. The CDR3 spans 14 residues. Germline V gene lookup returns CDR1 MRHNA and CDR2 SNTAGT. CDR3 DNA sequence: TGTGCCAGCAGTGACACCGACAGGGCCGGGGAGCTGTTTTTT. Protein product: CASSDTDRAGELFF.

This chain joins TRBV5-8 and TRBJ1-5; D might be TRBD1 (5 bases). The CDR3 spans 14 residues. CDR1 SGHTS and CDR2 YDEGEE come from the germline V gene. V dropped 1 base and J dropped 6 bases, with 11 bases sitting between them. In nucleotides, the CDR3 is TGTGCCAGCAGCTTGCGGACACTAACTCAGCCCCAGCATTTT. This translates into CASSLRTLTQPQHF.

The rearrangement uses TRBV19 and TRBJ2-7; TRBD2 matches at 7 bases. Germline lookup yields CDR1 LNHDA and CDR2 SQIVND (reference sequence). V was clipped by 3 bases and J by 1 base; unmatched bases: 6. The CDR3 has 15 residues. CDR3 amino acids: CASSIGGGSSYEQYF. In DNA form, the CDR3 reads TGTGCCAGTAGTATTGGGGGGGGAAGTTCCTACGAGCAGTACTTC.

The genes are TRBV19 and TRBJ2-1; weak D call: TRBD2 (5 bases). The ends were cut back, 1 base at V and 0 bases at J, with 13 bases in the middle. The CDR3 covers 17 residues. The germline CDR1 and CDR2 sequences are LNHDA and SQIVND (reference sequence). The CDR3 sequence is CASSIGLALSSYNEQFF. The CDR3 DNA is TGTGCCAGTAGTATAGGGCTAGCACTCAGCTCCTACAATGAGCAGTTCTTC.

CDR3 sequence (DNA): TGTGCCAGCAGCCCCTGGCCAGGTGGGGGCAATCAGCCCCAGCATTTT. This gives the protein CASSPWPGGGNQPQHF. This rearrangement joins TRBV7-2 to TRBJ1-5; D is undetermined. The V gene's germline CDR1 is SGHTA and CDR2 FQGNSA. This CDR3 has 16 residues. Trimming cost V 5 bases and J 2 bases, with 16 bases left between them. Supplemented by reference TRBV7-2 and TRBJ1-5, the full variable domain reads GAGVSQSPSNKVTEKGKDVELRCDPISGHTALYWYRQSLGQGLEFLIYFQGNSAPDKSGLPSDRFSAERTGGSVSTLTIQRTQQEDSAVYLCASSPWPGGGNQPQHFGDGTRLSIL.

The gene calls are TRBV12-5 and TRBJ1-1; D is ambiguous. With 5 bases removed from V and 11 bases from J, the gap between germline ends came to 9 bases. Per germline, CDR1 LGHNT and CDR2 FRNRAP. CDR3 length: 10 residues. CDR3 loop: CASGPSGAFF. DNA of the CDR3: TGTGCTAGTGGTCCTTCTGGGGCTTTCTTT. Combining the CDR3 with reference TRBV12-5 and TRBJ1-1 gives the whole variable domain DARVTQTPRHKVTEMGQEVTMRCQPILGHNTVFWYRQTMMQGLELLAYFRNRAPLDDSGMPKDRFSAEMPDATLATLKIQPSEPRDSAVYFCASGPSGAFFGQGTRLTVV.

The chain carries TRBV6-5 and TRBJ2-5; 10 bases map to TRBD1. The CDR3 totals 13 residues. The germline CDR1 and CDR2 sequences are MNHEY and SVGAGI. Losses at the gene ends were 8 bases for V and 4 bases for J; bases not matched to a gene: 4. The CDR3 loop reads CASGTGEAETQYF. CDR3 nucleotide sequence: TGTGCCAGCGGGACAGGGGAGGCAGAGACCCAGTACTTC.

The genes are TRBV7-3 and TRBJ2-3; 14 nucleotides match TRBD2. Losses at the gene ends were 0 bases for V and 6 bases for J; bases not matched to a gene: 5. The CDR3 extends over 17 amino acids. CDR1 and CDR2 from the germline V gene are SGHTA and FQGTGA. CDR3 in amino acids: CASSLTGLAGARDTQYF. In DNA form, the CDR3 reads TGTGCCAGCAGCTTAACGGGACTAGCGGGGGCTCGGGATACGCAGTATTTT.

The V and J genes are TRBV11-2 and TRBJ2-5; 9 bases line up with TRBD2. CDR1 and CDR2 from the germline V gene are SGHAT and FQNNGV. The trim removed 0 bases at V and 4 bases at J, leaving 9 bases unmatched. The CDR3 loop spans 17 amino acids. CDR3: CASSLDLVAGGLETQYF. CDR3 bases: TGTGCCAGCAGCTTAGATCTAGTCGCGGGGGGGCTAGAGACCCAGTACTTC.